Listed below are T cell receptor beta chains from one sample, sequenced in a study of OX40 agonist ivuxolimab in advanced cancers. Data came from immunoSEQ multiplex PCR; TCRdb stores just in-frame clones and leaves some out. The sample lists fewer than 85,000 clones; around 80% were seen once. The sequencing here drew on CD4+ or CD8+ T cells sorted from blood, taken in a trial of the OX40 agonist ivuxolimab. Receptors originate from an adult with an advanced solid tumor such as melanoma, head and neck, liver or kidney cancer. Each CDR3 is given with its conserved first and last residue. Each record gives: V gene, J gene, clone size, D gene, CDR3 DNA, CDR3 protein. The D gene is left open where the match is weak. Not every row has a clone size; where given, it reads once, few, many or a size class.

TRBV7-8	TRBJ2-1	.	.	TGTGCCAGCAGCTCCCCGGGCGGGCAGAGCTCCTACAATGAGCAGTTCTTC	CASSSPGGQSSYNEQFF
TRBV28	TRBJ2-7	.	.	TGTGCCAGCAGTCCCTGGGGGGCTCGTGAGCAGTACTTC	CASSPWGAREQYF
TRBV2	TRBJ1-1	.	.	TGTGCCAGCAGTGAAACGCTGCCGAACACTGAAGCTTTCTTT	CASSETLPNTEAFF
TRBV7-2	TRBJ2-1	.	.	TGTGCCAGCAGCTCAAGCGGGTTGCGGCAGTTCTTC	CASSSSGLRQFF
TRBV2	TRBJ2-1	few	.	TGTGCCAGCCGGCTAAGCTCCTACAATGAGCAGTTCTTC	CASRLSSYNEQFF
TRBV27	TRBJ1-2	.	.	TGTGCCAGCAGACCCACGGGCTCCTATGGCTACACCTTC	CASRPTGSYGYTF
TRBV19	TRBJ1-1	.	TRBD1	TGTGCCATTCGGGACAGGGGGAACACTGAAGCTTTCTTT	CAIRDRGNTEAFF
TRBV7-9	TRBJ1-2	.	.	TGTGCCAGCAGCGCCGGTGGAGGGTACTATGGCTACACCTTC	CASSAGGGYYGYTF
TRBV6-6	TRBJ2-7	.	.	TGTGCCAGCAGGATAGCTGTGAACTACGAGCAGTACTTC	CASRIAVNYEQYF
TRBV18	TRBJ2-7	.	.	TGTGCCAGCTCACCAGGAGACGAGCAGTACTTC	CASSPGDEQYF
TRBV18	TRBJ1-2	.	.	TGTGCCAGCTCACCCACGAGAAACTATGGCTACACCTTC	CASSPTRNYGYTF
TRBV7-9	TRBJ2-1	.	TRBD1	TGTGCCAGCAGCTTACTATTGGGACAGGGATTGAATGAGCAGTTCTTC	CASSLLLGQGLNEQFF
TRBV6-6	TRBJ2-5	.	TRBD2	TGTGCCAGCAGCACTAGCGGGAAGGGGACCCAGTACTTC	CASSTSGKGTQYF
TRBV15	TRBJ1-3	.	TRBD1	TGTGCCACCAGCAGAGACAGGGGGCCAGGAAACACCATATATTTT	CATSRDRGPGNTIYF
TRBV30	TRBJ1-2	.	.	TGTGCCTGGGGTTCTAAGGGGAGAGGGGGCTACACCTTC	CAWGSKGRGGYTF
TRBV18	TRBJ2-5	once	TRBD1	TGTGCCAGCTCACTTGGACAGGGGGCTCGGGAGACCCAGTACTTC	CASSLGQGARETQYF
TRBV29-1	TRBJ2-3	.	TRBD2	TGCAGCACACCGGGGGGAAATAGCGGGAACACAGATACGCAGTATTTT	CSTPGGNSGNTDTQYF
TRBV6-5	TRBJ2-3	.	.	TGTGCCAGCAGTTACTCCTCTTTTCCAGATACGCAGTATTTT	CASSYSSFPDTQYF
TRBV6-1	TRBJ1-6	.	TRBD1	TGTGCCAGCACCACAGGGGAATCACCCCTCCACTTT	CASTTGESPLHF
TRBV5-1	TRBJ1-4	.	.	TGCGCCAGCAGCTCTAGAGGAAATCTAAATGAAAAACTGTTTTTT	CASSSRGNLNEKLFF
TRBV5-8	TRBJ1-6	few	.	TGTGCCAGCAGCGGAGGGATCGGCAGGAATTCACCCCTCCACTTT	CASSGGIGRNSPLHF
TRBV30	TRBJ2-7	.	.	TGTGCCTGGAGTGGTGTGGCCGGCTACGAGCAGTACTTC	CAWSGVAGYEQYF
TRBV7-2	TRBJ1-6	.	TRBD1	TGTGCCAGCAGCCTGCGGGGGACAGATAATTCACCCCTCCACTTT	CASSLRGTDNSPLHF
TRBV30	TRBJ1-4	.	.	TGTGCCTGGAGTGTAACCAGGCTCAATGAAAAACTGTTTTTT	CAWSVTRLNEKLFF
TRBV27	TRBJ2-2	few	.	TGTGCCAGCAGTTATAACAGGGCGGCCGGGGAGCTGTTTTTT	CASSYNRAAGELFF
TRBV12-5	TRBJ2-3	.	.	TGTGCTAGTGGTTTGAACACAGATACGCAGTATTTT	CASGLNTDTQYF
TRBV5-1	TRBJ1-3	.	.	TGCGCCAGCAGCTTGAAGGCGCCGGACCGTGGAAACACCATATATTTT	CASSLKAPDRGNTIYF
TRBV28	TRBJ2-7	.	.	TGTGCCAGCCGCCACCCCAGCTCCTACGAGCAGTACTTC	CASRHPSSYEQYF
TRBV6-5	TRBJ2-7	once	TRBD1	TGTGCCAGCAGACGACAGGGACACTACGAGCAGTACTTC	CASRRQGHYEQYF
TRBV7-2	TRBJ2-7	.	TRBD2	TGTGCCAGCAGGCGGACTAGCGGGTGGGGGACCGAGCAGTACTTC	CASRRTSGWGTEQYF
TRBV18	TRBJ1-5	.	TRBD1	TGTGCCAGCTCACCACCGAACAGGGGACGGGTTCAGCCCCAGCATTTT	CASSPPNRGRVQPQHF
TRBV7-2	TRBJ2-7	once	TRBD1	TGTGCCAGCAGCCAAGACAGGGGAGCCTACGAGCAGTACTTC	CASSQDRGAYEQYF
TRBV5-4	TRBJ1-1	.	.	TGTGCCAGCAGCTTGGACAGGAACACTGAAGCTTTCTTT	CASSLDRNTEAFF
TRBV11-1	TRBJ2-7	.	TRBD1	TGTGCCAGCAGCTTAATGGGGACAGTAAGCTACGAGCAGTACTTC	CASSLMGTVSYEQYF
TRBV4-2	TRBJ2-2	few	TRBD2	TGTGCCAGCAGCCAAGCTAGCGGGGAGGGCACCGGGGAGCTGTTTTTT	CASSQASGEGTGELFF
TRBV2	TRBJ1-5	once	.	TGTGCCAGCAGTGAGCAGGGTTTGGGCAATCAGCCCCAGCATTTT	CASSEQGLGNQPQHF
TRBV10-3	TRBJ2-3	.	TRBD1	TGTGCCATCAGACCGGGACAGGGAACAGATACGCAGTATTTT	CAIRPGQGTDTQYF
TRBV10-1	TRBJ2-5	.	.	TGCGCCAGCAGTGGCGGGGCAGATCAAGAGACCCAGTACTTC	CASSGGADQETQYF
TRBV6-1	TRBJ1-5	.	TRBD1	TGTGCCAGCAGTGGGGACAGGGGGCTGGGTCAGCCCCAGCATTTT	CASSGDRGLGQPQHF
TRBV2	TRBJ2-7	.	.	TGTGCCAGCAGCGTCCTCAGGGGAAGCTCCTACGAGCAGTACTTC	CASSVLRGSSYEQYF
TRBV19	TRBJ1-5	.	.	TGTGCCAGTAGTATCGGTCACAATCAGCCCCAGCATTTT	CASSIGHNQPQHF